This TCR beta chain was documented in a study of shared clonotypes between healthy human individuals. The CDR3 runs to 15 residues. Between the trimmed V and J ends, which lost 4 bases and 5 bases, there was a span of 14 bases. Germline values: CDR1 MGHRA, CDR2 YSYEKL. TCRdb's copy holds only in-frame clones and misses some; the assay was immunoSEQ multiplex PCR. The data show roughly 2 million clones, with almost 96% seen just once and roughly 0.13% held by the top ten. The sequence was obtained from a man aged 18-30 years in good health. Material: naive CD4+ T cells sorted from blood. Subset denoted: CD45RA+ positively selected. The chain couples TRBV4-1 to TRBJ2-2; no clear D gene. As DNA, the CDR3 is TGCGCCAGCAGCCGGTCCTCCTCCCTAACCGGGGAGCTGTTTTTT. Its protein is CASSRSSSLTGELFF.